Below are 30 T cell receptor beta chains sequenced from a single sample in a study of lymphopenia after photon versus proton radiotherapy. Clones were read by immunoSEQ multiplex PCR, and TCRdb kept only the in-frame ones, dropping some. The sample has approximately 160,000 clones; around nine tenths are singletons. The input for sequencing was peripheral blood, taken from a patient treated with photon-based radiotherapy. The receptors were gathered from a man aged 50 to 59 with gastric cancer.

The rearrangement joins TRBV2 to TRBJ2-1; no clear D gene. This CDR3 has 14 amino acids. The V gene lost 5 bases and the J gene lost 6 bases, with 14 bases spanning the gap. The germline V gene encodes CDR1 SNHLY and CDR2 FYNNEI. The CDR3 DNA is TGTGCCAGCAGTCCTTCCCTTAGAAGCAATGAGCAGTTCTTC. It translates to CASSPSLRSNEQFF.

The rearrangement uses TRBV5-6 and TRBJ1-1, with TRBD1 as a possible D gene (6 bases). This CDR3 spans 14 amino acids. V lost 3 bases and J lost 6, with 15 bases in between. The V gene's germline CDR1 is SGHDT and CDR2 YYEEEE. CDR3 sequence reads: CASSWDNMGSEAFF. CDR3 DNA: TGTGCCAGCAGCTGGGACAATATGGGCTCTGAAGCTTTCTTT.

This clone was recorded only once. The chain joins TRBV15 to TRBJ2-6; no definite D call. Germline V CDR1 and CDR2: LNHNV, YYDKDF (reference sequence). Trimming cost V 1 base and J 1 base, with 5 bases left between them. This CDR3 is built from 15 residues. In DNA form, the CDR3 reads TGTGCCACCAGCAGAGTTGGGTCTGGGGCCAACGTCCTGACTTTC. It encodes CATSRVGSGANVLTF.

The CDR3 region is CASSPGTGGQQPQHF. DNA for the CDR3: TGTGCCAGCAGTCCCGGGACAGGGGGCCAACAGCCCCAGCATTTT. The rearrangement links TRBV6-5 to TRBJ1-5; 12 positions agree with TRBD1. Per the germline V gene, CDR1 is MNHEY and CDR2 is SVGAGI. This CDR3 contains 15 residues. Unmatched junction bases numbered 6, after V lost 5 bases and J lost 7 bases.

The genes are TRBV2 and TRBJ2-1, with 11 bases fitting TRBD1. There are 15 residues in the CDR3. Germline V gene lookup returns CDR1 SNHLY and CDR2 FYNNEI. Trimming at V came to 7 bases and at J to 4 bases, leaving 6 bases not matched to a gene. The CDR3 sequence is CASKGDRGKYNEQFF. The CDR3 DNA reads as TGTGCCAGCAAGGGGGACAGGGGGAAGTACAATGAGCAGTTCTTC.

The chain recombines TRBV9 with TRBJ2-3; 11 positions agree with TRBD2. Trimming at V came to 0 bases and at J to 2 bases, leaving 5 bases not matched to a gene. Germline CDR1 and CDR2: SGDLS and YYNGEE. This CDR3 has 17 amino acids. CDR3 amino acids: CASSVGLAGTFTDTQYF. The DNA for the CDR3 is TGTGCCAGCAGCGTAGGACTAGCGGGAACCTTCACAGATACGCAGTATTTT.

This clone was recorded only once. The chain links TRBV28 to TRBJ2-3; D is unclear. Germline CDR1 MDHEN, CDR2 SYDVKM. The CDR3 covers 12 residues. V gave up 5 bases and J gave up 2 bases, with 5 bases separating them. The CDR3 DNA follows: TGTGCCAGCAGTCGTTTCACAGATACGCAGTATTTT. This translates into CASSRFTDTQYF.

The chain uses TRBV11-2 and TRBJ1-2; 7 bases match TRBD1. V shed 4 bases and J 5 bases; nucleotides not matched to a gene: 10. Germline loops: CDR1 SGHAT, CDR2 FQNNGV. The CDR3 is made up of 15 amino acids. CDR3 in DNA: TGTGCCAGCAGCTCCATGGACAGGCAGTGGTATGGCTACACCTTC. Encoded protein: CASSSMDRQWYGYTF.

J is TRBJ2-1 and V is TRBV9, with TRBD2 as a possible D gene (6 bases). The germline V gene has CDR1 SGDLS and CDR2 YYNGEE. This CDR3 spans 15 amino acids. The V and J ends lost 3 bases and 4 bases respectively, with 14 bases between them. The CDR3 is CASSALLGGYNEQFF. As DNA, the CDR3 is TGTGCCAGCAGCGCGTTGTTGGGAGGATACAATGAGCAGTTCTTC.

V and J are TRBV6-6 and TRBJ1-4; D not resolved. The germline V and J ends were trimmed by 0 bases and 4 bases, with 12 bases remaining between them. Germline CDR1 reads MNHNY; CDR2 reads SVGAGI (reference sequence). This CDR3 has 16 amino acids. CDR3 sequence (DNA): TGTGCCAGCAGTTACTCATCGCCCCGGAGTAATGAAAAACTGTTTTTT. This sequence encodes CASSYSSPRSNEKLFF.

CDR3 region: CASSWGSGGYNEQFF. The CDR3 region has the DNA TGTGCCAGCAGCTGGGGTAGCGGAGGGTACAATGAGCAGTTCTTC. The J gene is TRBJ2-1, the V gene TRBV7-3; weak D call: TRBD2 (6 bases). CDR3 length equals 15 residues. V lost 4 bases to trimming and J lost 4 bases, with 14 bases between them. The germline V gene has CDR1 SGHTA and CDR2 FQGTGA. The full variable domain, its missing parts supplied by reference TRBV7-3 and TRBJ2-1, is GAGVSQTPSNKVTEKGKYVELRCDPISGHTALYWYRQSLGQGPEFLIYFQGTGAADDSGLPNDRFFAVRPEGSVSTLKIQRTERGDSAVYLCASSWGSGGYNEQFFGPGTRLTVL.

This chain connects TRBV9 to TRBJ2-1; D uncertain. Trimming stripped 2 bases from V and 0 bases from J, with 9 bases between. Germline V CDR1 and CDR2: SGDLS, YYNGEE. The CDR3 is 15 residues long. Written as DNA, the CDR3 is TGTGCCAGCAGCGTCTCCACGAGCTCCTACAATGAGCAGTTCTTC. Residues: CASSVSTSSYNEQFF.

The chain combines TRBV6-5 with TRBJ2-7; D is perhaps TRBD2 (6 bases). Germline V gene data show CDR1 as MNHEY and CDR2 as SVGAGI. The length of the CDR3 is 15 residues. V was shortened by 2 bases and J by 0 bases, with 11 bases between the two germline ends. The DNA for the CDR3 is TGTGCCAGCAGTTACGGGACTTCCAACTCCTACGAGCAGTACTTC. The encoded protein is CASSYGTSNSYEQYF.

This clone appeared once. Different DNA sequences within this sample yield the same CDR3. The gene calls are TRBV30 and TRBJ2-1, with unresolved D. The germline gives CDR1 GTSNPN, CDR2 SVGIG (reference sequence). The CDR3 contains 12 residues. The V gene lost 0 bases and the J gene lost 7 bases, with 7 bases spanning the gap. The CDR3 nucleotides are TGTGCCTGGAGTGTACTTGGTAATGAGCAGTTCTTC. Protein: CAWSVLGNEQFF.

V usage is TRBV28 and J usage is TRBJ2-5; D unresolved. Germline V lookup: CDR1 MDHEN, CDR2 SYDVKM. V dropped 2 bases and J dropped 5 bases, with 9 bases sitting between them. The CDR3 totals 13 residues. The CDR3 bases are TGTGCCAGCAGTTTAGAGGAAGGGGAGACCCAGTACTTC. It translates to CASSLEEGETQYF. The whole variable domain, remainder taken from reference TRBV28 and TRBJ2-5, is DVKVTQSSRYLVKRTGEKVFLECVQDMDHENMFWYRQDPGLGLRLIYFSYDVKMKEKGDIPEGYSVSREKKERFSLILESASTNQTSMYLCASSLEEGETQYFGPGTRLLVL.

This clone showed up just once. The J gene is TRBJ2-1, the V gene TRBV19; D is unclear. This CDR3 spans 13 amino acids. V lost 1 base, J lost 8 bases, and 9 bases lay in between. Per germline, CDR1 LNHDA and CDR2 SQIVND (reference sequence). CDR3 nucleotide sequence: TGTGCCAGTAGTATAGGGGCCAAGGATGAGCAGTTCTTC. The encoded protein is CASSIGAKDEQFF.

V usage is TRBV6-5 and J usage is TRBJ1-1, with D perhaps matching TRBD1 (5 bases). Germline V gene lookup returns CDR1 MNHEY and CDR2 SVGAGI. V lost 5 bases to trimming and J lost 0 bases, with 10 bases between them. The length of the CDR3 is 14 residues. CDR3 region: CASSRQSMNTEAFF. CDR3 nucleotides: TGTGCCAGCAGTCGACAGTCCATGAACACTGAAGCTTTCTTT.

This chain connects TRBV9 to TRBJ2-2; 9 bases map to TRBD2. This CDR3 contains 15 residues. V lost 10 bases, J lost 4 bases, and 11 bases stayed unmatched. In germline, CDR1 is SGDLS, CDR2 YYNGEE. CDR3 sequence (DNA): TGTGCCTCCGCCCTAGCGGGACACGTCACCGGGGAGCTGTTTTTT. Its translation: CASALAGHVTGELFF.

The chain links TRBV7-9 to TRBJ1-2; possible D gene TRBD1, 5 bases. CDR3 length equals 13 residues. Trimming removed 0 bases at V and 7 bases at J, with 9 bases between. Germline V gives CDR1 SEHNR, CDR2 FQNEAQ (reference sequence). The CDR3 is CASSLADSRGYTF. In DNA, the CDR3 is TGTGCCAGCAGCTTAGCAGACAGCCGTGGCTACACCTTC.

This rearrangement joins TRBV2 to TRBJ2-1; weak D call: TRBD2 (5 bases). Germline V CDR1 and CDR2: SNHLY, FYNNEI. Trimming removed 2 bases from V and 9 bases from J, with 14 bases in between. The CDR3 loop spans 14 amino acids. CDR3 region: CASSECGLGCEQFF. CDR3 nucleotide sequence: TGTGCCAGCAGTGAATGCGGGCTAGGGTGTGAGCAGTTCTTC.

The chain joins TRBV7-2 to TRBJ2-2; TRBD1 agrees at 8 bases. CDR1 is SGHTA, CDR2 FQGNSA, per germline. V lost 7 bases and J lost 4; bases outside the gene matches: 11. The CDR3 is made up of 16 amino acids. The CDR3 DNA sequence: TGTGCCAGCACGGTAAACAGGGGGTTTCGCACCGGGGAGCTGTTTTTT. Translation: CASTVNRGFRTGELFF.

The V call is TRBV29-1, the J call TRBJ2-1; TRBD2 might be the D (6 bases). Trimming pared 7 bases from V and 0 bases from J, leaving 13 bases between. Germline CDR1 SQVTM, CDR2 ANQGSEA. This CDR3 comprises 14 residues. CDR3 nucleotides: TGCAGCGCTATAGCGGATAGCTCCTACAATGAGCAGTTCTTC. It translates to CSAIADSSYNEQFF.

The CDR3 DNA reads TGCGCCAGCAGCTTGGGAAGGGAGGAGACCCAGTACTTC. As protein: CASSLGREETQYF. The J gene is TRBJ2-5, the V gene TRBV5-1; possibly TRBD2 for D (5 bases). The CDR3 has 13 residues. Trimming cost V 0 bases and J 5 bases, with 8 bases left between them. Germline V CDR1 and CDR2: SGHRS, YFSETQ.

The chain uses TRBV7-9 and TRBJ2-2; the match to TRBD2 covers 8 bases. The CDR3 consists of 14 residues. CDR1 SEHNR and CDR2 FQNEAQ come from the germline V gene (reference sequence). The V gene end was trimmed by 11 bases and the J gene end by 3 bases; junction bases not matched to a gene: 8. The CDR3 loop reads CALPRGAHTGELFF. In nucleotides, the CDR3 is TGTGCCCTGCCGCGGGGGGCGCACACCGGGGAGCTGTTTTTT.

This clone has only one observation. The J gene is TRBJ1-1, the V gene TRBV30, with D maybe TRBD1 (5 bases). The germline CDR1 and CDR2 sequences are GTSNPN and SVGIG (reference sequence). The ends were cut back, 2 bases at V and 5 bases at J, with 12 bases in the middle. The CDR3 has 13 residues. CDR3: CAWSPAGWTEAFF. The CDR3 DNA reads TGTGCCTGGAGTCCCGCAGGGTGGACTGAAGCTTTCTTT.

This chain uses TRBV18 with TRBJ2-7; D remains ambiguous. Trimming pared 0 bases from V and 4 bases from J, leaving 13 bases between. There are 15 residues in the CDR3. CDR1 and CDR2 from the germline V gene are KGHSH and LQKENI. For the CDR3, the DNA is TGTGCCAGCTCACCACCAAGCTCCCGCCGGTACGAGCAGTACTTC. Translated: CASSPPSSRRYEQYF. Combining the CDR3 with reference TRBV18 and TRBJ2-7 gives the whole variable domain NAGVMQNPRHLVRRRGQEARLRCSPMKGHSHVYWYRQLPEEGLKFMVYLQKENIIDESGMPKERFSAEFPKEGPSILRIQQVVRGDSAAYFCASSPPSSRRYEQYFGPGTRLTVT.

V gene TRBV7-6 combines with J gene TRBJ1-2, with 10 bases identical to TRBD1. The length of the CDR3 is 13 residues. CDR1 and CDR2 from the germline V gene are SGHVS and FNYEAQ. The trim removed 4 bases at V and 5 bases at J, leaving 1 base unmatched. The CDR3 nucleotides read TGTGCCAGCAGCTCGGGACAGGGGTATGGCTACACCTTC. This translates into CASSSGQGYGYTF. The full variable domain, completed using reference TRBV7-6 and TRBJ1-2, is GAGVSQSPRYKVTKRGQDVALRCDPISGHVSLYWYRQALGQGPEFLTYFNYEAQQDKSGLPNDRFSAERPEGSISTLTIQRTEQRDSAMYRCASSSGQGYGYTFGSGTRLTVV.

This rearrangement joins TRBV27 to TRBJ2-5, with 9 bases identical to TRBD1. Trimming cost V 4 bases and J 5 bases; bases outside gene matches: 5. Germline values: CDR1 MNHEY, CDR2 SMNVEV (reference sequence). The CDR3 totals 14 residues. CDR3 protein: CASSSGQGWETQYF. CDR3 in DNA: TGTGCCAGCAGTTCGGGACAGGGTTGGGAGACCCAGTACTTC.

CDR3 protein: CASLPREREFVNEQFF. The CDR3 DNA is TGTGCCAGCCTCCCCCGGGAGCGGGAATTTGTAAATGAGCAGTTCTTC. This chain connects TRBV27 to TRBJ2-1; 7 nucleotides align to TRBD2. The CDR3 covers 16 residues. The V gene's germline CDR1 is MNHEY and CDR2 SMNVEV (reference sequence). V lost 8 bases to trimming and J lost 7 bases; unmatched junction nucleotides: 17.

The genes are TRBV6-6 and TRBJ2-7; 9 nucleotides match TRBD2. Germline CDR1 is MNHNY and CDR2 is SVGAGI (reference sequence). The CDR3 sequence is 14 residues long. With 3 bases clipped from V and 3 bases from J, the junction kept 3 bases outside the gene matches. CDR3: CASSYGTSRYEQYF. DNA for the CDR3: TGTGCCAGCAGTTATGGGACTAGCCGCTACGAGCAGTACTTC.